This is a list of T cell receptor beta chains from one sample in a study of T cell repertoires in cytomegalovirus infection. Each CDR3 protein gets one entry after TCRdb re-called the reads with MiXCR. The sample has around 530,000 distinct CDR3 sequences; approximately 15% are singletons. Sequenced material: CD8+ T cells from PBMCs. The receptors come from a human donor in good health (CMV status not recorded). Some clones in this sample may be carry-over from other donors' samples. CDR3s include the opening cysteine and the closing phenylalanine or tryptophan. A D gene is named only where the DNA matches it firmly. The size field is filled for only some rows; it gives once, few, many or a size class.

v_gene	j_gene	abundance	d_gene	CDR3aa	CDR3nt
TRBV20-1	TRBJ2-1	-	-	CSAWASNEQFF	TGCAGTGCTTGGGCTAGCAATGAGCAGTTCTTC
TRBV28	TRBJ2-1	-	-	CASSLSQATDNEQFF	TGTGCCAGCAGTTTGAGTCAGGCCACCGACAATGAGCAGTTCTTC
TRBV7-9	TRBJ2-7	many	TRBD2	CASSLGLAGGNYEQYF	TGTGCCAGCAGCCTTGGACTAGCGGGAGGGAACTACGAGCAGTACTTC
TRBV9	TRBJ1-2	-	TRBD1	CASSVDTLDRGGSDGYTF	TGTGCCAGCAGCGTGGATACTCTCGACAGGGGGGGTTCTGATGGCTACACCTTC
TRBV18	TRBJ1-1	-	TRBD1	CASSQASTGRTEAFF	TGTGCCAGCTCACAGGCTTCGACAGGGAGGACTGAAGCTTTCTTT
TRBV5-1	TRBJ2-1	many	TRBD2	CASSLAPVKRESGNEQFF	TGCGCCAGCAGCTTGGCCCCGGTCAAGCGGGAGTCGGGTAATGAGCAGTTCTTC
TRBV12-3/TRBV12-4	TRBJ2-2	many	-	CASSLHGGGTGELFF	TGTGCCAGCAGTTTACACGGGGGCGGGACCGGGGAGCTGTTTTTT
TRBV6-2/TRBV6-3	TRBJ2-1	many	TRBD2	CASSYSLPRGTSHEQFF	TGTGCCAGCAGTTACTCGCTTCCCAGAGGGACTAGCCATGAGCAGTTCTTC
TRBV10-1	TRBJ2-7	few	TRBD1	CASSEGPGQGLSYEQYF	TGCGCCAGCAGTGAAGGTCCGGGACAGGGTCTATCCTACGAGCAGTACTTC
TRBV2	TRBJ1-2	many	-	CASSHSGGLIIYGYTF	TGTGCCAGCAGTCATTCGGGGGGACTAATCATCTATGGCTACACCTTC
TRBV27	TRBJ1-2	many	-	CASSRGDNYGYTF	TGTGCCAGCAGTCGCGGGGATAACTATGGCTACACCTTC
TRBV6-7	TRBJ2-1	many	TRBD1	CASSYSRVTGTAVDEQFF	TGTGCCAGCAGTTACTCGAGGGTGACCGGGACAGCGGTTGATGAGCAGTTCTTC
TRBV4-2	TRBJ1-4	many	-	CASSQVDGSEKLFF	TGTGCCAGCAGCCAAGTCGACGGCAGCGAAAAACTGTTTTTT
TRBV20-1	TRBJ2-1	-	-	CSARDSASRKSSYNEQFF	TGCAGTGCTAGAGATTCAGCGTCCAGAAAAAGCTCCTACAATGAGCAGTTCTTC
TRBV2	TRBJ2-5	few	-	CASSFYGETQYF	TGTGCCAGCAGTTTTTACGGAGAGACCCAGTACTTC
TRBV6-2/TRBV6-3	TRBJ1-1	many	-	CASRVARQAMNTEAFF	TGTGCCAGCAGAGTAGCTCGACAAGCCATGAACACTGAAGCTTTCTTT
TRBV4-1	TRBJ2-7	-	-	CASSQVYSSNPYEQYF	TGCGCCAGCAGCCAAGTTTACAGCAGCAATCCCTACGAGCAGTACTTC
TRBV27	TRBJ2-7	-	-	CASSRDQRREQYF	TGTGCCAGCAGCCGCGACCAGCGGCGGGAGCAGTACTTC
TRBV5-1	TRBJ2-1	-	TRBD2	CASSLAAGGPRNEQFF	TGCGCCAGCAGCTTGGCAGCGGGAGGGCCACGAAATGAGCAGTTCTTC
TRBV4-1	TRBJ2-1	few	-	CASSQVEGGNEQFF	TGCGCCAGCAGCCAAGTCGAGGGGGGGAATGAGCAGTTCTTC
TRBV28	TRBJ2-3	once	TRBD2	CASSSPREGADTQYF	TGTGCCAGCAGTTCTCCACGGGAGGGAGCAGATACGCAGTATTTT
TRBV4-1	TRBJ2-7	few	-	CASSQGFHYEQYF	TGCGCCAGCAGCCAAGGGTTTCACTACGAGCAGTACTTC
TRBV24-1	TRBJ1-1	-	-	CATSAGYTEAFF	TGTGCCACCAGTGCAGGGTACACTGAAGCTTTCTTT
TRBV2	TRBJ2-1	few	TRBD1	CASSRTGGTYNEQFF	TGTGCCAGCAGTCGGACAGGGGGGACCTACAATGAGCAGTTCTTC
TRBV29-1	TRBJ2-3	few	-	CSVAGGALTDTQYF	TGCAGCGTCGCAGGGGGGGCTCTCACAGATACGCAGTATTTT
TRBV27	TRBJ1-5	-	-	CASSLFRGSQPQHF	TGTGCCAGCAGTTTATTTCGGGGGAGTCAGCCCCAGCATTTT
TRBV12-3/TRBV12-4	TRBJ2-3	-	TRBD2	CASRGLAGAPVVLDTQYF	TGTGCCAGCAGGGGACTAGCGGGGGCCCCCGTCGTATTAGATACGCAGTATTTT
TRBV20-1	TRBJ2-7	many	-	CSATSKDSRSSYEQYF	TGCAGTGCTACCAGTAAGGACTCCCGTAGCTCCTACGAGCAGTACTTC
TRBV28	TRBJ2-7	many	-	CASSSPLLDSYF	TGTGCCAGCAGTTCCCCGCTCCTGGATTCGTACTTC
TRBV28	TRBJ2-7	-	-	CASSRPRDQYEQYF	TGTGCCAGCAGTAGGCCCCGGGACCAATACGAGCAGTACTTC
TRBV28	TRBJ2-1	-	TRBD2	CASSLEATGYGSGRAQFF	TGTGCCAGCAGTTTGGAAGCCACGGGGTACGGGAGCGGGAGGGCCCAGTTCTTC
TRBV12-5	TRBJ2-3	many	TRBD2	CASGLVPGGQDTQYF	TGTGCTAGTGGTTTGGTCCCGGGGGGGCAAGATACGCAGTATTTT
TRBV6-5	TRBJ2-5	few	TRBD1	CASSHRGQGQETQYF	TGTGCCAGCAGTCACAGGGGGCAGGGGCAAGAGACCCAGTACTTC